Included here is one T cell receptor (beta chain) sequence, with context. Its specificity is not known. The data were taken from a study of CD8 T cells in ankylosing spondylitis. The length of the CDR3 is 15 residues. From germline, CDR1 is KGHSH and CDR2 LQKENI. V lost 6 bases and J lost 5, with 14 bases in between. From the 5' RACE reads, TCRdb called clonotypes with MiXCR, one entry per CDR3 protein. Found here are 450,000 or so distinct CDR3 sequences, 20% to 30% of them singletons; the top ten hold 0.89%. The study, taken as a whole, reports: Typical of ankylosing spondylitis blood, it appeared, was a TCR beta motif of several highly homologous variants. Matched synovial fluid from ankylosing spondylitis patients was reported to be enriched for disease-linked clones. Earlier authors reported some of these motif variants in reactive arthritis synovial fluid and blood. The authors found the disease-linked clones to be CD8+ and relatively rare in peripheral blood.

The sequence was obtained from a male donor with ankylosing spondylitis. Sequenced input: blood, either unsorted or a sorted T cell fraction (not recorded which). This chain uses TRBV18 with TRBJ1-6; maybe TRBD1 (6 bases). CDR3 in DNA: TGTGCCAGCTCGCGTTCGGACAGTAATAATTCACCCCTCCACTTT. It specifies CASSRSDSNNSPLHF. The full variable domain, rest sourced from reference TRBV18 and TRBJ1-6, is NAGVMQNPRHLVRRRGQEARLRCSPMKGHSHVYWYRQLPEEGLKFMVYLQKENIIDESGMPKERFSAEFPKEGPSILRIQQVVRGDSAAYFCASSRSDSNNSPLHFGNGTRLTVT.